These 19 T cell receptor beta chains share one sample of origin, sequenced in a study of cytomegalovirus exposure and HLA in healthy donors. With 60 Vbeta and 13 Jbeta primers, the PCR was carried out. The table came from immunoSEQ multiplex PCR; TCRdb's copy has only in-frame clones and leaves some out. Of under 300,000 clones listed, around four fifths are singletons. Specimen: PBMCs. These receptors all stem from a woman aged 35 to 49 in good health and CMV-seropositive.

The CDR3 spells CASSSSTRLYNEQFF. Written as DNA, the CDR3 is TGTGCCAGCAGCTCCTCTACTAGGCTTTACAATGAGCAGTTCTTC. This chain links TRBV11-2 with TRBJ2-1, with D possibly being TRBD2 (5 bases). Germline CDR1 SGHAT, CDR2 FQNNGV. The CDR3 totals 15 residues. Trimming left V 4 bases short and J 4 bases short, with 14 bases between. Together with reference TRBV11-2 and TRBJ2-1, the CDR3 gives the full variable domain: EAGVAQSPRYKIIEKRQSVAFWCNPISGHATLYWYQQILGQGPKLLIQFQNNGVVDDSQLPKDRFSAERLKGVDSTLKIQPAKLEDSAVYLCASSSSTRLYNEQFFGPGTRLTVL.

DNA of the CDR3: TGTGCCAGCAGTTACTCCGGGGGGGCAAGGAGCACTGAAGCTTTCTTT. It yields the protein CASSYSGGARSTEAFF. The V gene is TRBV6-5, the J gene TRBJ1-1; D is possibly TRBD1 (6 bases). CDR3 size: 16 residues. The V end was cut by 0 bases, the J end by 4 bases, with 15 bases between. Germline CDR1 is MNHEY and CDR2 is SVGAGI.

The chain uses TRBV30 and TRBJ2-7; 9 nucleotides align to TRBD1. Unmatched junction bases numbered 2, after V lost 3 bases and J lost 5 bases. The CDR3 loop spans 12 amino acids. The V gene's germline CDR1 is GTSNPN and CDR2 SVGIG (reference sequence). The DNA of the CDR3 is TGTGCCTGGAGGGACAGGGGCGACGAGCAGTACTTC. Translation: CAWRDRGDEQYF.

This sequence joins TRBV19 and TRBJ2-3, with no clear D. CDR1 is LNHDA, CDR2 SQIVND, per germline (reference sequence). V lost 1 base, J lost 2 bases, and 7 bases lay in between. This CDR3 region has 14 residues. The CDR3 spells CASSIGVFTDTQYF. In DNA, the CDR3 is TGTGCCAGTAGTATAGGCGTCTTCACAGATACGCAGTATTTT.

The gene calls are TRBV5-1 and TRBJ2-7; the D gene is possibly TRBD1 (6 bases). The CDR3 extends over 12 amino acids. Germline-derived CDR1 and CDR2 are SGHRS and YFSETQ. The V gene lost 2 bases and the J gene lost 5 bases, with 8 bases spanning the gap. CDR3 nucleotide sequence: TGCGCCAGCAGCTTCAACAGGGACGAGCAGTACTTC. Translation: CASSFNRDEQYF.

DNA of the CDR3: TGTGCCAGCAGCCCCGATAGCGGGAGATTCACCGGGGAGCTGTTTTTT. This gives the protein CASSPDSGRFTGELFF. The gene calls are TRBV7-2 and TRBJ2-2, with 9 bases lining up with TRBD2. CDR1 SGHTA and CDR2 FQGNSA come from the germline V gene. CDR3 size: 16 residues. Trimming removed 5 bases from V and 4 bases from J; junction bases left unmatched: 8.

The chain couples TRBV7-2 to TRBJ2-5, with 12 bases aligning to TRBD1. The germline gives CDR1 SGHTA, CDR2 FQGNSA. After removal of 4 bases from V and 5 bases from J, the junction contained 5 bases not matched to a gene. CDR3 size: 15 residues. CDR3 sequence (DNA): TGTGCCAGCAGCTCCCGGGACAGGGGGCGCGAGACCCAGTACTTC. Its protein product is CASSSRDRGRETQYF.

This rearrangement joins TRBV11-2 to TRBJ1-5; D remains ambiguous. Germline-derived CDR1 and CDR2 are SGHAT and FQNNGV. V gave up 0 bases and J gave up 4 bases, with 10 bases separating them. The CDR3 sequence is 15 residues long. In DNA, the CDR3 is TGTGCCAGCAGCTTAGAGGGCAGGTTGAATCAGCCCCAGCATTTT. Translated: CASSLEGRLNQPQHF.

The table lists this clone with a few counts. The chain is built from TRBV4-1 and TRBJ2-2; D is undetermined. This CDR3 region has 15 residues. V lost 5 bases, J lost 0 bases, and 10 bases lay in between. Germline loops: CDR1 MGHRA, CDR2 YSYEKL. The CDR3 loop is CASSYPGTNTGELFF. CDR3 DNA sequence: TGCGCCAGCAGCTATCCAGGAACGAACACCGGGGAGCTGTTTTTT.

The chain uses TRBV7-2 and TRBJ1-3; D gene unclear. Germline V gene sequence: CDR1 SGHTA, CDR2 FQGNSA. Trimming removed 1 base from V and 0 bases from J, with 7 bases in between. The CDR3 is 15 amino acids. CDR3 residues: CASSLGGSSGNTIYF. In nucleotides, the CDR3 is TGTGCCAGCAGCTTAGGTGGGAGCTCTGGAAACACCATATATTTT.

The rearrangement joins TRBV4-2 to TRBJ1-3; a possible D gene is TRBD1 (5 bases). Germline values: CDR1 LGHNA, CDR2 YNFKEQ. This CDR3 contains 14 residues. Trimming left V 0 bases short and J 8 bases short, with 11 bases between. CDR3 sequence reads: CASSQDPGIYTIYF. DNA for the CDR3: TGTGCCAGCAGCCAAGACCCAGGGATTTACACCATATATTTT.

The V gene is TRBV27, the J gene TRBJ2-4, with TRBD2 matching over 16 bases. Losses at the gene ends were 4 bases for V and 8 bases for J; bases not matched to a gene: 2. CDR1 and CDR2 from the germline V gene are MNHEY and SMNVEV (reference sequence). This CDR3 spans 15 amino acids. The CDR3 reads CASSSGTSGRDIQYF. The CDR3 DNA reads TGTGCCAGCAGTTCTGGGACTAGCGGGAGGGACATTCAGTACTTC.

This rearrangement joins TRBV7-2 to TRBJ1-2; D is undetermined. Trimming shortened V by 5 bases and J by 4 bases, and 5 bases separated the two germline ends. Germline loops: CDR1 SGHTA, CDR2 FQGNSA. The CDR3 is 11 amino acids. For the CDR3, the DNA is TGTGCCAGCAGCCCCCTCTATGGCTACACCTTC. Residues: CASSPLYGYTF.

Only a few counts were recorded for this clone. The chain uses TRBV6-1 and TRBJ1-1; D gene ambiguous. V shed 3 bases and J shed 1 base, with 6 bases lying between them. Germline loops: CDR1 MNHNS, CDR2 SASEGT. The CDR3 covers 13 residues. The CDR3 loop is CASSDLWNTEAFF. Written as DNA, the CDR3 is TGTGCCAGCAGTGACCTCTGGAACACTGAAGCTTTCTTT.

DNA for the CDR3: TGTGCCAGCAGGACCGACCTGACACGGCCCGGCGAGCAGTACTTC. The encoded protein is CASRTDLTRPGEQYF. V usage is TRBV6-6 and J usage is TRBJ2-7, with D hard to call. From germline, CDR1 is MNHNY and CDR2 SVGAGI (reference sequence). V was trimmed by 6 bases and J by 6 bases, leaving 21 bases between them. This CDR3 contains 15 residues.

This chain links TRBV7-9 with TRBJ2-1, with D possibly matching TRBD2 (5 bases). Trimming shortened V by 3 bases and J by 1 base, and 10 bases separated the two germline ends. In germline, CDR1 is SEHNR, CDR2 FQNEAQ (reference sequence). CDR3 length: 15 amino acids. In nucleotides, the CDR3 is TGTGCCAGCAGCTTTCGAGGGCATTCCTACAATGAGCAGTTCTTC. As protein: CASSFRGHSYNEQFF.

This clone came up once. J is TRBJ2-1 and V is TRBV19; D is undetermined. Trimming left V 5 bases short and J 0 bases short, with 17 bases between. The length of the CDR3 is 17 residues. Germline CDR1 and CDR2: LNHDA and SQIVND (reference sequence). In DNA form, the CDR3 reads TGTGCCAGTAGTCCAACCCCCGGCGGAAGCTCCTACAATGAGCAGTTCTTC. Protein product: CASSPTPGGSSYNEQFF.

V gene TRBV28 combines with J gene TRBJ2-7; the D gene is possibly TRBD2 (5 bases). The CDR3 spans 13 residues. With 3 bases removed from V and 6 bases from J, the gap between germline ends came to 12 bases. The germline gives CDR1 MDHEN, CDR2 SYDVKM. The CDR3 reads CASSFGRGSEQYF. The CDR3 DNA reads TGTGCCAGCAGTTTCGGACGGGGAAGCGAGCAGTACTTC.

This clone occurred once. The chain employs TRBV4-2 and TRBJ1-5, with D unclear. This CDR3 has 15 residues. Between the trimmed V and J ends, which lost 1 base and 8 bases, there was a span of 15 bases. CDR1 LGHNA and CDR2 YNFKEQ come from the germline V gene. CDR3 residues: CASSQALTGREPQHF. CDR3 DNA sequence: TGTGCCAGCAGCCAAGCTTTAACGGGGAGGGAGCCCCAGCATTTT.